The 18 T cell receptor beta chains in this list originate from one sample, sequenced in a study of T cells expressing NK-cell markers. TCRdb re-called the 5' RACE reads and shows each CDR3 protein once, DNA omitted. The table gives hundreds of thousands of distinct CDR3 sequences; the top ten clones make up around 4% of it. Sequencing was carried out using blood T cells: a sorted CD56 or NKG2C T cell subset, CD4+ or CD8+ T cells, or bulk PBMC T cells (not recorded which). All receptors come from a man aged 18 to 29 in good health.

This rearrangement joins TRBV28 to TRBJ2-3; TCRdb gives TRBD2 as the D gene, but with no DNA this cannot be confirmed. CDR3 length: 15 amino acids. CDR1 is MDHEN, CDR2 SYDVKM, per germline. Here the CDR3 reads CASSLVGLALREQYF.

The gene calls are TRBV24-1 and TRBJ2-3; TCRdb names TRBD2, which stays unverified in the absence of DNA. This CDR3 spans 16 amino acids. Germline V lookup: CDR1 KGHDR, CDR2 SFDVKD. The CDR3 is CATSDLHSAGVETQYF.

This chain joins TRBV5-1 and TRBJ1-6. CDR1 and CDR2 (germline): SGHRS, YFSETQ. This CDR3 has 15 amino acids. CDR3 in amino acids: CASSLALSGNSPLHF. Variable domain in full (rest from reference TRBV5-1 and TRBJ1-6): KAGVTQTPRYLIKTRGQQVTLSCSPISGHRSVSWYQQTPGQGLQFLFEYFSETQRNKGNFPGRFSGRQFSNSRSEMNVSTLELGDSALYLCASSLALSGNSPLHFGNGTRLTVT.

The chain carries TRBV20-1 and TRBJ2-5; TCRdb picks TRBD1, but there is no DNA to check that call. This CDR3 contains 13 residues. From germline, CDR1 is DFQATT and CDR2 SNEGSKA (reference sequence). CDR3 residues: CSTGRTLQETQYF.

The rearrangement uses TRBV20-1 and TRBJ2-1; TCRdb reports TRBD2, a call that lacks DNA to check it against. This CDR3 has 14 amino acids. Germline CDR1 and CDR2: DFQATT and SNEGSKA (reference sequence). The CDR3 here is CSANRLADYNEQFF.

This chain joins TRBV10-3 and TRBJ1-4. Per germline, CDR1 ENHRY and CDR2 SYGVKD. This CDR3 is 16 amino acids long. CDR3 loop: CAISESRPSDNEKLFF.

The chain recombines TRBV5-1 with TRBJ2-3. This CDR3 has 12 amino acids. The germline gives CDR1 SGHRS, CDR2 YFSETQ. CDR3 in amino acids: CASSPTTDTQYF.

V and J are TRBV4-1 and TRBJ2-5; the TCRdb D gene call, TRBD2, has no DNA to confirm it. The length of the CDR3 is 17 residues. Germline-derived CDR1 and CDR2 are MGHRA and YSYEKL. The CDR3: CASSPLGGGPNQETQYF.

The chain recombines TRBV29-1 with TRBJ2-1; TCRdb's D call, TRBD1, is unchecked because there is no DNA. This CDR3 is 14 amino acids long. Per germline, CDR1 SQVTM and CDR2 ANQGSEA. The CDR3 protein is CSVEWAGRYNEQFF.

CDR3 sequence: CAISGGGGGLNTEAFF. This chain links TRBV10-3 with TRBJ1-1. The CDR3 has 16 amino acids. In germline, CDR1 is ENHRY, CDR2 SYGVKD.

This chain uses TRBV29-1 with TRBJ2-3; no DNA is available, so the TRBD1 call from TCRdb remains unchecked. CDR3 length: 16 amino acids. Germline V gene lookup returns CDR1 SQVTM and CDR2 ANQGSEA. The CDR3: CSVEGGRGLLTDTQYF.

J is TRBJ2-7 and V is TRBV5-1; with no DNA, the TCRdb D assignment of TRBD1 cannot be verified. Germline lookup yields CDR1 SGHRS and CDR2 YFSETQ. CDR3 length: 14 residues. CDR3 sequence: CASSHRGPGDEQYF. The full variable domain, its missing parts supplied by reference TRBV5-1 and TRBJ2-7, is KAGVTQTPRYLIKTRGQQVTLSCSPISGHRSVSWYQQTPGQGLQFLFEYFSETQRNKGNFPGRFSGRQFSNSRSEMNVSTLELGDSALYLCASSHRGPGDEQYFGPGTRLTVT.

The chain has TRBV12-3 or TRBV12-4 and TRBJ2-7; TCRdb picks TRBD1, but there is no DNA to check that call. The CDR3 loop spans 16 amino acids. CDR3 sequence reads: CASSFLDSQYAYEQYF.

The gene calls are TRBV27 and TRBJ2-3; the D call of TRBD1 rests on TCRdb alone, since no DNA is present to check it. The germline V gene has CDR1 MNHEY and CDR2 SMNVEV (reference sequence). The CDR3 is 14 residues long. The CDR3: CASCPGTGADTQYF.

V is TRBV7-9 and J is TRBJ2-7; TCRdb lists TRBD1, though no DNA is available to test this call. This CDR3 region has 16 residues. Looked up from germline, CDR1 is SEHNR and CDR2 is FQNEAQ (reference sequence). The CDR3 region is CASSPKAGANFYEQYF.

The chain couples TRBV28 to TRBJ2-1; the TRBD1 assignment by TCRdb is unverifiable without DNA. Germline V gene sequence: CDR1 MDHEN, CDR2 SYDVKM. CDR3 length: 16 amino acids. The CDR3 loop reads CASSPSGQARYNEQFF.

V gene TRBV12-3 or TRBV12-4 combines with J gene TRBJ2-7; the TRBD2 assignment by TCRdb is unverifiable without DNA. The CDR3 is made up of 13 amino acids. CDR3 sequence: CASRSSGGGEQYF.

The chain has TRBV12-3 or TRBV12-4 and TRBJ2-3; the D call from TCRdb, TRBD2, cannot be confirmed without DNA. The CDR3 is made up of 11 amino acids. The CDR3 spells CASSLAGGAYF.